This T cell receptor (beta chain) appears in the sequencing data of a study of CD8+ T cells in alopecia areata. This clone was detected only a few times. Germline V lookup: CDR1 SGHDT, CDR2 YYEEEE. The CDR3 is made up of 13 amino acids. The germline V and J ends were trimmed by 1 base and 4 bases, with 9 bases remaining between them. RNA was extracted and reverse transcribed into cDNA as the sequencing template. Generated by immunoSEQ multiplex PCR, the TCRdb table keeps only in-frame clones and is missing some. This sample has 160,000 or so clones, with under 60% found just once. The chain employs TRBV5-6 and TRBJ2-7; D is perhaps TRBD2 (5 bases). This TCR came from a human donor with alopecia areata. This material consisted of CD8+ T cells sorted from blood, taken at week 0. The DNA of the CDR3 is TGTGCCAGCAGCTTGACGGGCGGGTACGAGCAGTACTTC. Translating it yields CASSLTGGYEQYF.